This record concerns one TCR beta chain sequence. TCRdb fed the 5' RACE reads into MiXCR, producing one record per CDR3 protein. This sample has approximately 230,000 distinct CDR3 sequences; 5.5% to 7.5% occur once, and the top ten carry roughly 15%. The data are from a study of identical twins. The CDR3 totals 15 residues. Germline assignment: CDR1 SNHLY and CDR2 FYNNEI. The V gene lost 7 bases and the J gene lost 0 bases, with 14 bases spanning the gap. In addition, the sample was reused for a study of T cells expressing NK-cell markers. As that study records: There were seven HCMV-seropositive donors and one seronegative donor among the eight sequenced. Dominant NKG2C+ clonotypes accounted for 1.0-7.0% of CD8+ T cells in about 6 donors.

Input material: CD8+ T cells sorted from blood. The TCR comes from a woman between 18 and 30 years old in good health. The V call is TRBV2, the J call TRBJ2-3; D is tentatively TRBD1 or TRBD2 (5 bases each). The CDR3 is CASTPRWGSTDTQYF. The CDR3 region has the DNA TGTGCCAGCACCCCCCGGTGGGGGAGCACAGATACGCAGTATTTT.